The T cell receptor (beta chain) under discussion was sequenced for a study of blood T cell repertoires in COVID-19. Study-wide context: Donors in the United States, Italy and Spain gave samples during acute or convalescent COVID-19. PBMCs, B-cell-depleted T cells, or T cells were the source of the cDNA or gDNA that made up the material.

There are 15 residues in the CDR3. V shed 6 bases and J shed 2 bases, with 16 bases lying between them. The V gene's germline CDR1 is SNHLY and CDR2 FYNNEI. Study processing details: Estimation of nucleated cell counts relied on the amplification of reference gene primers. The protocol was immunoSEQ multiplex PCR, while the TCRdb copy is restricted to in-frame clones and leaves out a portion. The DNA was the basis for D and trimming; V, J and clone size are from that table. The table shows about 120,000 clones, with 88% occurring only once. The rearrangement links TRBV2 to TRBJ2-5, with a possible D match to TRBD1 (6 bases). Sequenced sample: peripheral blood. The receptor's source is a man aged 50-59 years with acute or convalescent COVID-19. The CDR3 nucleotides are TGTGCCAGCAGCCGGGGCAGGGGTACTCAAGAGACCCAGTACTTC. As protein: CASSRGRGTQETQYF.